This T cell receptor (beta chain) was observed in a study of OX40 agonist ivuxolimab in advanced cancers. Study at large: Ivuxolimab is a fully human IgG2 antibody that activates OX40 (CD134). Every patient in dose escalation had hepatocellular carcinoma, melanoma, renal cell or head and neck cancer. Study-level results: CD8+ T cells showed, on average, more clonal expansion than CD4+ cells.

The table came from immunoSEQ multiplex PCR; TCRdb's copy has only in-frame clones and leaves some out. This sample yields roughly 60,000 clones, of which 91% are seen a single time; 13% to 15% belongs to the top ten. Details on this clone: Its cognate antigen is unknown.

Sequenced material: CD4+ or CD8+ T cells sorted from blood, taken in a trial of the OX40 agonist ivuxolimab. This TCR derives from an adult with an advanced solid tumor such as melanoma, head and neck, liver or kidney cancer.

CDR3 protein: CASSKDRGKETQYF. CDR3 nucleotide sequence: TGCGCCAGCAGTAAGGACAGGGGGAAAGAGACCCAGTACTTC. V gene TRBV5-1 combines with J gene TRBJ2-5; 10 positions match TRBD1. Germline V gene lookup returns CDR1 SGHRS and CDR2 YFSETQ. J gave up 3 bases and V 5 bases, and 4 bases lay outside the gene matches. CDR3 length: 14 amino acids.